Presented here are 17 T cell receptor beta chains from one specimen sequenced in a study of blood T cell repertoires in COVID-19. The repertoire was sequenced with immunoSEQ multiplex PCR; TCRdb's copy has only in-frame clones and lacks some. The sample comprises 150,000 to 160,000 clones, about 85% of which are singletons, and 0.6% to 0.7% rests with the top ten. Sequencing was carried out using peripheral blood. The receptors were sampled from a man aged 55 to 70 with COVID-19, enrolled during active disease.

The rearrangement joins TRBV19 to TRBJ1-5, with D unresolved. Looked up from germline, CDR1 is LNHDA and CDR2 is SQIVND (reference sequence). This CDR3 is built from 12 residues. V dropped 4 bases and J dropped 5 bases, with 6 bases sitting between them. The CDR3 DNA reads TGTGCCAGTAGTACATTTGATCAGCCCCAGCATTTT. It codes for CASSTFDQPQHF.

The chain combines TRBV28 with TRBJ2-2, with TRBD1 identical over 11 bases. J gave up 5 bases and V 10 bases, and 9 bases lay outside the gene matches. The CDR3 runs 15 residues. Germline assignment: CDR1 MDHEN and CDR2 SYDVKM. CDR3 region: CATKGQGAGTGELFF. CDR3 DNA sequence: TGTGCCACTAAAGGACAGGGGGCTGGTACCGGGGAGCTGTTTTTT.

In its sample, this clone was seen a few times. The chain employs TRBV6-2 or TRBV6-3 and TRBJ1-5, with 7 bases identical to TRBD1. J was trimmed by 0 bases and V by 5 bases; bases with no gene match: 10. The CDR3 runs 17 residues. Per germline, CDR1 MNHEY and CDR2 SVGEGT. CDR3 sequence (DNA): TGTGCCAGCAGTCAGCGACAGGGCCGTTATAGCAATCAGCCCCAGCATTTT. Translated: CASSQRQGRYSNQPQHF.

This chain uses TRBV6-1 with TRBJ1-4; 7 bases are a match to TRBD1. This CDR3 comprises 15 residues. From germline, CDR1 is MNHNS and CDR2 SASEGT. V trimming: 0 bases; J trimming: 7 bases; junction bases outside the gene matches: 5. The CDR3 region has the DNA TGTGCCAGCAGTGAAGCGCGAGGGGGCACTGAAAAACTGTTTTTT. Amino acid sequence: CASSEARGGTEKLFF.

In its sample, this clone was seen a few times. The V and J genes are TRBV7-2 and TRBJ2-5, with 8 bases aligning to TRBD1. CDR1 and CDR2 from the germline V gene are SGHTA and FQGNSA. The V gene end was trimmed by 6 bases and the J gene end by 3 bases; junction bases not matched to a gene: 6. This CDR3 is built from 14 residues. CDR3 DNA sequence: TGTGCCAGCAGAAGAGGGGGACAGGAAGAGACCCAGTACTTC. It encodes CASRRGGQEETQYF.

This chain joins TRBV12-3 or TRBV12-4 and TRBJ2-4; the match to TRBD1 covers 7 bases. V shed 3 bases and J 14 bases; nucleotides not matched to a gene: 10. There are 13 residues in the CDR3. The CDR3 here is CASSLGTEASKYF. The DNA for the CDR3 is TGTGCCAGCAGTTTGGGGACAGAAGCATCAAAGTACTTC.

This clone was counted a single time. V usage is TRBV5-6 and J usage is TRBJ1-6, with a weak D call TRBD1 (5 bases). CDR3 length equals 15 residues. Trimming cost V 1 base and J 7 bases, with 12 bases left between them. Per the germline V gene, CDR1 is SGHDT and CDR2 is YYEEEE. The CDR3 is CASSLNRMRNSPLHF. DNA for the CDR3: TGTGCCAGCAGCTTGAACAGGATGAGAAATTCACCCCTCCACTTT.

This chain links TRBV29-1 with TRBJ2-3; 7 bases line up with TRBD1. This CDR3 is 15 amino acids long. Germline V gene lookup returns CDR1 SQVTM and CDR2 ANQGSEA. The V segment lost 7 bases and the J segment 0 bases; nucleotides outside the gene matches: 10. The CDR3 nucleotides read TGCAGCGGCTCCCCCGGGACAGCTAGCACAGATACGCAGTATTTT. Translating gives CSGSPGTASTDTQYF.

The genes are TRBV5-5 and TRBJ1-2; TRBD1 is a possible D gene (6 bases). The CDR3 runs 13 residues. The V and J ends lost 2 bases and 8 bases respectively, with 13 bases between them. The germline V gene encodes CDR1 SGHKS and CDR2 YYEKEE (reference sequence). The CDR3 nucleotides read TGTGCCAGCAGCTTAGACAGGTCGGGCGGCTACACCTTC. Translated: CASSLDRSGGYTF.

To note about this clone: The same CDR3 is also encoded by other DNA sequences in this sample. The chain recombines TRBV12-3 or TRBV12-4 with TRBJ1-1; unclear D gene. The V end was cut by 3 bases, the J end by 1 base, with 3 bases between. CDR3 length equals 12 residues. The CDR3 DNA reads TGTGCCAGCAGTTTGAGGAACACTGAAGCTTTCTTT. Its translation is CASSLRNTEAFF.

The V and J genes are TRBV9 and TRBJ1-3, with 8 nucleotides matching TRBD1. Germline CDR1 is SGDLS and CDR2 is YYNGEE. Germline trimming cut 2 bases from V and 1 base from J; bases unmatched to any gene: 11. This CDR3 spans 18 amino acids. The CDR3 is CASSVAISTGVSGNTIYF. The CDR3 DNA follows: TGTGCCAGCAGCGTCGCGATATCGACAGGGGTTTCTGGAAACACCATATATTTT.

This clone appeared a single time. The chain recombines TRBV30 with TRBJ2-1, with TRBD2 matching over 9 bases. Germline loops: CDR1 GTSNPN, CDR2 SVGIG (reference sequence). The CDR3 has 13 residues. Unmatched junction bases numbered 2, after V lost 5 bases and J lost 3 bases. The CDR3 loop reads CAWATSGYNEQFF. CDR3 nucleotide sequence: TGTGCCTGGGCGACTAGCGGCTACAATGAGCAGTTCTTC. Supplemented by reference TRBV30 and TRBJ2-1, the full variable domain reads SQTIHQWPATLVQPVGSPLSLECTVEGTSNPNLYWYRQAAGRGLQLLFYSVGIGQISSEVPQNLSASRPQDRQFILSSKKLLLSDSGFYLCAWATSGYNEQFFGPGTRLTVL.

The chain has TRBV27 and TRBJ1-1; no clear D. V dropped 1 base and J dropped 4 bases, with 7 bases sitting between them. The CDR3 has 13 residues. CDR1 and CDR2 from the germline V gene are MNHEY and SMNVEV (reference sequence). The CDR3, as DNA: TGTGCCAGCAGTTTATTCGTTTTCACTGAAGCTTTCTTT. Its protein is CASSLFVFTEAFF.

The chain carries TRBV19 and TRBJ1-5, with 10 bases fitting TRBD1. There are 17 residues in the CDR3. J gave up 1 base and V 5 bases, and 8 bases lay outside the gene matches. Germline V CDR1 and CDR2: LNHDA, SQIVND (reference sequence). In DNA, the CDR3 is TGTGCCAGTAGTGTTAGGGACAGGGGTTTGAGCAATCAGCCCCAGCATTTT. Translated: CASSVRDRGLSNQPQHF.

The CDR3 region has the DNA TGTGCCAGCAGGGACCAACAAGGGGTTGGGAACGAGCAGTACTTC. This translates into CASRDQQGVGNEQYF. The gene calls are TRBV6-6 and TRBJ2-7; D is possibly TRBD1 (5 bases). The CDR3 is 15 residues long. Germline CDR1 MNHNY, CDR2 SVGAGI (reference sequence). V lost 6 bases and J 5 bases, leaving 20 bases between the germline ends.

The CDR3 sequence: CASSSTKRGGLNTEAFF. As DNA, the CDR3 is TGTGCCAGCAGTTCTACCAAGCGCGGGGGACTGAACACTGAAGCTTTCTTT. The rearrangement joins TRBV28 to TRBJ1-1; D may be TRBD1 (5 bases). The CDR3 extends over 17 amino acids. Trimming shortened V by 4 bases and J by 0 bases, and 18 bases separated the two germline ends. From germline, CDR1 is MDHEN and CDR2 SYDVKM.

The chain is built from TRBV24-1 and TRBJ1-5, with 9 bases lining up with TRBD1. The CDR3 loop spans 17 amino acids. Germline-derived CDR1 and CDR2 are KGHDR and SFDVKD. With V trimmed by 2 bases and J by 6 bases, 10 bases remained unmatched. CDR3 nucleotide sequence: TGTGCCACCAGTGATTCGCCGGGACAGGGTTTTGGTCAGCCCCAGCATTTT. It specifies CATSDSPGQGFGQPQHF.